Sequencing of this TCR beta chain was carried out in a study of OX40 agonist ivuxolimab in advanced cancers. Across the study: Ivuxolimab, an antibody acting as an agonist of OX40 (CD134), was used to treat patients. All patients had ivuxolimab intravenously every 2 weeks at 0.01 to 10 mg/kg. Three patients responded partially, comprising one with hepatocellular carcinoma and two with cutaneous melanoma. Whole-study findings and limits: Expansion of clones was among the lowest in partial responders at 0.1-3.0 mg/kg.

Of note for this clone: Antigen unknown.

Germline V gene lookup returns CDR1 ENHRY and CDR2 SYGVKD. J lost 6 bases, V lost 9 bases, and 6 bases had no gene match. This CDR3 is 13 amino acids long. The protocol was immunoSEQ multiplex PCR, while the TCRdb copy is restricted to in-frame clones and leaves out a portion. The sample has fewer than 90,000 clones; about 88% are singletons. The receptor was isolated from an adult with an advanced solid tumor such as melanoma, head and neck, liver or kidney cancer. This material consisted of CD4+ or CD8+ T cells sorted from blood, taken in a trial of the OX40 agonist ivuxolimab. The gene calls are TRBV10-3 and TRBJ2-3; 10 bases are shared with TRBD1. The CDR3 coding sequence is TGTGCCATTGGGACAGGGGTCCGGGATACGCAGTATTTT. Translated, it gives CAIGTGVRDTQYF.